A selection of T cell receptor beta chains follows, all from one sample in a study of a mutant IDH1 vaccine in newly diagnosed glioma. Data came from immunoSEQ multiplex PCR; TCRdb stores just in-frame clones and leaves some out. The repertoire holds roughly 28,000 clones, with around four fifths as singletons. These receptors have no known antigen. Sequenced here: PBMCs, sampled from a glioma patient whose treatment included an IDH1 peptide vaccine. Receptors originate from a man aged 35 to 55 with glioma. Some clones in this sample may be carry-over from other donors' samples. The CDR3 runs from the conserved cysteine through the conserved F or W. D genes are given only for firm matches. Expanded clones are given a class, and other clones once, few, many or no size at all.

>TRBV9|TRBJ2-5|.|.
TGTGCCAGCAGCGTAGGGCAGGGGATCCAAGAGACCCAGTACTTC
CASSVGQGIQETQYF
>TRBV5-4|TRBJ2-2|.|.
TGTGCCAGCAGCCGGGCTGGGTACACCGGGGAGCTGTTTTTT
CASSRAGYTGELFF
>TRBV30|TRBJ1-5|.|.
TGTGCCTGGAGTCCGATGGGAGGTCAGCCCCAGCATTTT
CAWSPMGGQPQHF
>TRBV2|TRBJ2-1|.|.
TGTGCCAGCAGTGAATTGGGGGCCGGATACAATGAGCAGTTCTTC
CASSELGAGYNEQFF
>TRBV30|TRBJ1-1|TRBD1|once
TGTGCCTGGAGTACGGACAGGGTAAATACTGAAGCTTTCTTT
CAWSTDRVNTEAFF
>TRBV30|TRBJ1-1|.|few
TGTGCCTGGAGTGTACGGGGGGGGACGGGAACTGAAGCTTTCTTT
CAWSVRGGTGTEAFF
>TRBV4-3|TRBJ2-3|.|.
TGCGCCAGCAGCCAAGCGATTCGGGTGTACTGGCGTGCCACAGATACGCAGTATTTT
CASSQAIRVYWRATDTQYF
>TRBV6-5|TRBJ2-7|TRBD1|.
TGTGCCAGCAGATTCCGGGACAGGTTCTCCTACGAGCAGTACTTC
CASRFRDRFSYEQYF
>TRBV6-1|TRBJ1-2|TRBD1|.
TGTGCCAGCAGTGAACCTCGGTGGACAGGGGCCTATGGCTACACCTTC
CASSEPRWTGAYGYTF
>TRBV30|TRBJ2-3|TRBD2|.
TGTGCCGGAGCCCCGGGACTAGTCGCAGATACGCAGTATTTT
CAGAPGLVADTQYF
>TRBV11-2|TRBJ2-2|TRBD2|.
TGTGCCAGCAGCTTGACTAGCGGGGGGAACACCGGGGAGCTGTTTTTT
CASSLTSGGNTGELFF
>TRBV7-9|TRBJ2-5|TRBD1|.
TGTGCCAGCAGCCTGACAGGGGCTGAGACCCAGTACTTC
CASSLTGAETQYF
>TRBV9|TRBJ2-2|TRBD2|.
TGTGCCAGCAGCGTCAGCGGGGGGGCGAACACCGGGGAGCTGTTTTTT
CASSVSGGANTGELFF
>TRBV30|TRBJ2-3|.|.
TGTGCCTGGAGCGTTTTTGGGGTTAGCACAGATACGCAGTATTTT
CAWSVFGVSTDTQYF
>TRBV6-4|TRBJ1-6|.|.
TGTGCCAGCAGTGACAGGTTTAATTCACCCCTCCACTTT
CASSDRFNSPLHF
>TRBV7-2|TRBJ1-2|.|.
TGTGCCAGCAGCTTAGGGCTCGTGGGCTACACCTTC
CASSLGLVGYTF
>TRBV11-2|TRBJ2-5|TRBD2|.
TGTGCCAGCAGCTTAGACTCCGGCGGGGGGGCCATTGAGACCCAGTACTTC
CASSLDSGGGAIETQYF
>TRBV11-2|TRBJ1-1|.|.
TGTGCCAGCAGCTATACTCCGGGCCGGGAAGCTTTCTTT
CASSYTPGREAFF
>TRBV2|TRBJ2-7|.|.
TGTGCCAGCAGTGTGGGGACATCGCAATACGAGCAGTACTTC
CASSVGTSQYEQYF
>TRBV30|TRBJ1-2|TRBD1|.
TGTGCCTGGAGTAGGACAGGGATGGACGGCTACACCTTC
CAWSRTGMDGYTF
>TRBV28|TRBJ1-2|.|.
TGTGCCAGCAGTCAGGAAGCGGGGGCTGGTGGCTACACCTTC
CASSQEAGAGGYTF
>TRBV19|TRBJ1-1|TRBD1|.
TGTGCCAGTCGGGAGAGGACAGGGGGCTCGAACACTGAAGCTTTCTTT
CASRERTGGSNTEAFF
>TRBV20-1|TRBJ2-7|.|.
TGCAGTGCCCACGGAGGAGCCGAGCAGTACTTC
CSAHGGAEQYF
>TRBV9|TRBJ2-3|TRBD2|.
TGTGCCAGCAGCGTAGGGGCTAGCGGGACAGATACGCAGTATTTT
CASSVGASGTDTQYF
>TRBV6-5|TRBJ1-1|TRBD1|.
TGTGCCAGCAGCCGGGACAGGAACACTGAAGCTTTCTTT
CASSRDRNTEAFF
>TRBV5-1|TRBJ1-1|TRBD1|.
TGCGCCAGCAGCTTCAAACAGGGGGCCGACACTGAAGCTTTCTTT
CASSFKQGADTEAFF
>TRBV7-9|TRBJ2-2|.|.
TGTGCCAGCAGCTTTCCCTCAGAGAACACCGGGGAGCTGTTTTTT
CASSFPSENTGELFF
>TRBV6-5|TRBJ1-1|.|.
TGTGCCAGCAGTTACTCGGGGAGGAACACTGAAGCTTTCTTT
CASSYSGRNTEAFF
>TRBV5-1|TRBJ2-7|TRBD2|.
TGCGCCAGCAGCGCCATGAGGACTAGCGGGGACTACGAGCAGTACTTC
CASSAMRTSGDYEQYF
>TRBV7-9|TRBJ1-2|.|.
TGTGCCAGCAGTCTTACAGGTTTGGATGGCTACACCTTC
CASSLTGLDGYTF